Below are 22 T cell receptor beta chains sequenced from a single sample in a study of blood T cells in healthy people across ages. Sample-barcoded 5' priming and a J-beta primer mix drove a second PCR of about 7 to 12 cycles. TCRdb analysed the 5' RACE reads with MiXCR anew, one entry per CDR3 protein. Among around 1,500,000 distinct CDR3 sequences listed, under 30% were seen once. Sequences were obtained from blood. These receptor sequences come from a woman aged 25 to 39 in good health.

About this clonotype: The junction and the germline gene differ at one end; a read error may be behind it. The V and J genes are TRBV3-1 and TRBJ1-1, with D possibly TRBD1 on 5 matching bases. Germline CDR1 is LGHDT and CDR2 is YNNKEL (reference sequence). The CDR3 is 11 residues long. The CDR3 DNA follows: TGTGTCAGCAGCCAGGGCGGTGAAGCTTTCTTT. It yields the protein CVSSQGGEAFF. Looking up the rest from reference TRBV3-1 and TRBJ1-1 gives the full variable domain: DTAVSQTPKYLVTQMGNDKSIKCEQNLGHDTMYWYKQDSKKFLKIMFSYNNKELIINETVPNRFSPKSPDKAHLNLHINSLELGDSAVYFCVSSQGGEAFFGQGTRLTVV.

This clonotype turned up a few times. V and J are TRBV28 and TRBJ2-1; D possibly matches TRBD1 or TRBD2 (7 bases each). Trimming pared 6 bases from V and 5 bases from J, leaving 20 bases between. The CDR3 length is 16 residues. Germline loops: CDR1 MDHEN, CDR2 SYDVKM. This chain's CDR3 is CASSPLGEGADNEQFF. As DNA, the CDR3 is TGTGCCAGCAGCCCGCTCGGGGAGGGGGCGGACAATGAGCAGTTCTTC.

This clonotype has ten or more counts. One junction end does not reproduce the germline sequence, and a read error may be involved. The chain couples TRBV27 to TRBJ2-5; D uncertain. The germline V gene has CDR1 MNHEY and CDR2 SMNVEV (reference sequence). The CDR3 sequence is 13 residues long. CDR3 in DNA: TGTGCCAGCAGGATGGGCGGTCAAGAGATCCAGTACTTC. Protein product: CASRMGGQEIQYF.

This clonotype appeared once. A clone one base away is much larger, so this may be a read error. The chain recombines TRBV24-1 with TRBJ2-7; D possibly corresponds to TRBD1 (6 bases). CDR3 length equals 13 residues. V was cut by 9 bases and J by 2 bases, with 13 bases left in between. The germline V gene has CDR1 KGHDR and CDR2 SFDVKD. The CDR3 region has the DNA TGTGCCACCGGTGTGGGGGCCGCCTACGAGCAGTACTTC. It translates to CATGVGAAYEQYF.

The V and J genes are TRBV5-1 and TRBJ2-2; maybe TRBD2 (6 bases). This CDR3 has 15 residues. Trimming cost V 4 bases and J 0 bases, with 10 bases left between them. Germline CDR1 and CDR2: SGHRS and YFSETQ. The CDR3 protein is CASSDTSPNTGELFF. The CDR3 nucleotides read TGCGCCAGCAGCGACACTAGCCCGAACACCGGGGAGCTGTTTTTT.

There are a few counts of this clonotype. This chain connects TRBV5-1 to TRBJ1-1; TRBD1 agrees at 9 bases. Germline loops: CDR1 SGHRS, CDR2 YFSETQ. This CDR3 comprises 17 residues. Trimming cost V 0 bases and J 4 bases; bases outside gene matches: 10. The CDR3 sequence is CASSLATPGTGTTEAFF. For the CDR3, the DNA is TGCGCCAGCAGCTTGGCTACCCCTGGGACAGGGACCACTGAAGCTTTCTTT.

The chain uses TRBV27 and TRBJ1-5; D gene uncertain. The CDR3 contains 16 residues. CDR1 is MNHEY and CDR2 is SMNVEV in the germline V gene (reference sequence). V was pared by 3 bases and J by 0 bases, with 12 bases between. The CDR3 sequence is CASSLTTEFSNQPQHF. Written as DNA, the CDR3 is TGTGCCAGCAGTTTGACTACAGAGTTTAGCAATCAGCCCCAGCATTTT.

Here the CDR3 reads CASSQDSPGTYEQYF. For the CDR3, the DNA is TGTGCCAGCAGCCAAGATTCCCCGGGTACCTACGAGCAGTACTTC. The chain recombines TRBV4-2 with TRBJ2-7; D remains ambiguous. Germline V gene data show CDR1 as LGHNA and CDR2 as YNFKEQ. The CDR3 sequence is 15 residues long. V was shortened by 0 bases and J by 2 bases, with 11 bases between the two germline ends.

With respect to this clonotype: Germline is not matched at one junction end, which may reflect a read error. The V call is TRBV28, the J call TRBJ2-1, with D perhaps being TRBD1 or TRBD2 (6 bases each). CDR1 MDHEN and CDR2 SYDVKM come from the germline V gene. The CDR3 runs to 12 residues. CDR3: CAGSLKGGKQFF. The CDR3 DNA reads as TGTGCCGGCAGCCTTAAGGGGGGCAAGCAGTTCTTC.

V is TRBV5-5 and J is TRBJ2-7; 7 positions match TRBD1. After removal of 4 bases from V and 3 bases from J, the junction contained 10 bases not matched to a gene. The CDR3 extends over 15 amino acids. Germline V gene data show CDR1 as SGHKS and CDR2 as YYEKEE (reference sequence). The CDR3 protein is CASSIRQGVIYEQYF. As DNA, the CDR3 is TGTGCCAGCAGCATACGACAGGGAGTTATCTACGAGCAGTACTTC.

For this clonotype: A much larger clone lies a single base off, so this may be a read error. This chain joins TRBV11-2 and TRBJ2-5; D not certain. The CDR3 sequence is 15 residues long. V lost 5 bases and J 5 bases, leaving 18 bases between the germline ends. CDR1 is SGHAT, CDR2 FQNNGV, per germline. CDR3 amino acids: CASSRSALLMETQYF. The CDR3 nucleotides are TGTGCCAGCAGCAGGTCGGCGCTATTGATGGAGACCCAGTACTTC.

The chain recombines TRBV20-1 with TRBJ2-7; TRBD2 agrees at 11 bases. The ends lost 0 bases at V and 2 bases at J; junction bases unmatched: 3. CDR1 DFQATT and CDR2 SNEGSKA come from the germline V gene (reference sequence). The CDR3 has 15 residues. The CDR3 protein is CSAREASGGTYEQYF. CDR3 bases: TGCAGTGCTAGAGAGGCTAGCGGGGGGACCTACGAGCAGTACTTC.

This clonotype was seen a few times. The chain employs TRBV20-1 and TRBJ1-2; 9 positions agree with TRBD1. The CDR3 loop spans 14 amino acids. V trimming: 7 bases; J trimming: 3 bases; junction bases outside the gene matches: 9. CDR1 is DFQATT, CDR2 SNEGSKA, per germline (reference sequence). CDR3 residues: CSGPPGQGHYGYTF. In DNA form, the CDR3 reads TGCAGTGGCCCACCGGGACAGGGTCACTATGGCTACACCTTC.

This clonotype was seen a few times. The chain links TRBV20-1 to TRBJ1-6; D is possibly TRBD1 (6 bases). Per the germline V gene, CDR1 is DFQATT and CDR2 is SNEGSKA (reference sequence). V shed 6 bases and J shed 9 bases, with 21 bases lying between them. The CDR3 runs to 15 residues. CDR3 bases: TGCAGTGCCCCGATAGACAGGAATAGGGGTTCACCCCTCCACTTT. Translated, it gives CSAPIDRNRGSPLHF.

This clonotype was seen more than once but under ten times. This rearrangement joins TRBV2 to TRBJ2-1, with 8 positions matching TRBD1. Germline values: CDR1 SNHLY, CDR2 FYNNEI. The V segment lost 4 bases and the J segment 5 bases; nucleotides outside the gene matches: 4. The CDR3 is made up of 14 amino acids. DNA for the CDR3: TGTGCCAGCAGTGCCGGGACAGGTCACAATGAGCAGTTCTTC. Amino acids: CASSAGTGHNEQFF.

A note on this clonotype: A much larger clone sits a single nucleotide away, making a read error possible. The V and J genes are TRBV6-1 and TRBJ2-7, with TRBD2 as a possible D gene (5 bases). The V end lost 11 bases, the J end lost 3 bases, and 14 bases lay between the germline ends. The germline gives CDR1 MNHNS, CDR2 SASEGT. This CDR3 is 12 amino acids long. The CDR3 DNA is TGTGCCGGCGGGTTCCGGGTCTACGAGCAGTACTTC. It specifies CAGGFRVYEQYF.

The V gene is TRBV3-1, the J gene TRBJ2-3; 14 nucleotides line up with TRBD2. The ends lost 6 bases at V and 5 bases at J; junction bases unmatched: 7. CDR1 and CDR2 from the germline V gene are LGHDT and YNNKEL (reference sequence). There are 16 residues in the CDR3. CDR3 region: CASRPGTSGRLDTQYF. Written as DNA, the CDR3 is TGTGCCAGCAGGCCCGGGACTAGCGGGAGATTAGATACGCAGTATTTT.

Here the CDR3 DNA reads TGTGCCAGCAGCCAAGATTTGGTAGATGGCTACACCTTC. Amino acids: CASSQDLVDGYTF. V gene TRBV3-1 combines with J gene TRBJ1-2; no clear D gene. CDR1 and CDR2 from the germline V gene are LGHDT and YNNKEL (reference sequence). The CDR3 spans 13 residues. Trimming took 0 bases from V and 6 from J, leaving 8 bases between them.

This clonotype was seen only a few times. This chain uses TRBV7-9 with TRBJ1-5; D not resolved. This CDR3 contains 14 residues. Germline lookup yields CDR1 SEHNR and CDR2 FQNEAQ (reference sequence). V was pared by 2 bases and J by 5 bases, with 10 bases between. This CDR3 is CASSLLGRDQPQHF. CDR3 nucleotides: TGTGCCAGCAGCTTATTAGGCAGAGATCAGCCCCAGCATTTT.

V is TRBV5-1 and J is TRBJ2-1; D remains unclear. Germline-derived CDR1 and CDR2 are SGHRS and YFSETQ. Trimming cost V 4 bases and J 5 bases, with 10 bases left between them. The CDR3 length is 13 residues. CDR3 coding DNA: TGCGCCAGCAGCGAAATCCCCGACAATGAGCAGTTCTTC. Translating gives CASSEIPDNEQFF.

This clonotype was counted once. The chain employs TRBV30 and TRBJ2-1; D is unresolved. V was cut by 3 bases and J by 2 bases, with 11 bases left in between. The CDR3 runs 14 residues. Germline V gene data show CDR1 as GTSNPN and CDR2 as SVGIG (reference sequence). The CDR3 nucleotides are TGTGCCTGGAGATCTCTAGTCCCCTACAATGAGCAGTTCTTC. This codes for CAWRSLVPYNEQFF.

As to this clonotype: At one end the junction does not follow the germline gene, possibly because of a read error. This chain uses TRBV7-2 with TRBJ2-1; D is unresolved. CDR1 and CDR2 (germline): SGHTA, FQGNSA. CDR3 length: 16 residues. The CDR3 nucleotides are TGTGCCAGCATCTTAGGTACGGGTCCCTCCTACAATGAGCAGTTCTTC. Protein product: CASILGTGPSYNEQFF.